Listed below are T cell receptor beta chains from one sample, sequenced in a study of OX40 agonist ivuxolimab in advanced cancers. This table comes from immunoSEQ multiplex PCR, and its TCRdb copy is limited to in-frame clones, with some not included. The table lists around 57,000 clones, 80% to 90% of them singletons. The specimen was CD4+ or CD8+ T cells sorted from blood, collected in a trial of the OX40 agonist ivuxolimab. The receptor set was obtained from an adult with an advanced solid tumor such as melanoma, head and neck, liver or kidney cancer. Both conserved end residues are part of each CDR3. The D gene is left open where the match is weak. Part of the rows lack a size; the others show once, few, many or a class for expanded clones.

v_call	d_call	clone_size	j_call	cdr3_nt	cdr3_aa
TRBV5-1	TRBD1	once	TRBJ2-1	TGCGCCAGCAGCGCACCGGGACAGTACAATGAGCAGTTCTTC	CASSAPGQYNEQFF
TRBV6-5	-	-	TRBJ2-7	TGTGCCAGCAGTTACTCGAAGGGGGGCACCTACGAGCAGTACTTC	CASSYSKGGTYEQYF
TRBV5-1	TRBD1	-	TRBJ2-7	TGCGCCAGCAGCTCGGGGACAGGGCTCAACGAGCAGTACTTC	CASSSGTGLNEQYF
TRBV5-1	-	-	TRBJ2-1	TGCGCCACCTCAACCCAACCTCCGGACAATGAGCAGTTCTTC	CATSTQPPDNEQFF
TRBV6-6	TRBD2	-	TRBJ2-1	TGTGCCAGCACCCTCGTAGCGGGAGGGAACAATGAGCAGTTCTTC	CASTLVAGGNNEQFF
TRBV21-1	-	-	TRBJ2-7	TGTGCCAGCAGCGGGGGGACCGACACCTACGAGCAGTACTTC	CASSGGTDTYEQYF
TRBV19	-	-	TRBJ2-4	TGTGCCAGTAACCCGGACCATGGTGACATTCAGTACTTC	CASNPDHGDIQYF
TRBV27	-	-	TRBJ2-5	TGTGCCAGCAGTTTAGGCGGGCCCCAAGAGACCCAGTACTTC	CASSLGGPQETQYF
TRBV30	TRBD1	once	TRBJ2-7	TGTGCCTGGATGGGACAGGGTTACGAGCAGTACTTC	CAWMGQGYEQYF
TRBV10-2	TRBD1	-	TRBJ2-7	TGCGCCACTGGACAGGGGTGGTACGAGCAGTACTTC	CATGQGWYEQYF
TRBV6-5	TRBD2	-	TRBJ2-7	TGTGCCAGCAGTTACTCTGGCGGGAGCTCCTACGAGCAGTACTTC	CASSYSGGSSYEQYF
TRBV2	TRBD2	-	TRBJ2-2	TGTGCCAGCAGTGAACCCCCCTATGTAGCTGAGCGGGATGTTTCGATAGCTGGGGAGCTGTTTTTT	CASSEPPYVAERDVSIAGELFF
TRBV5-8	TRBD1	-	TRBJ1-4	TGTGCCAGCAGCGGAAGTCACAGGGGCGGTAATGAAAAACTGTTTTTT	CASSGSHRGGNEKLFF
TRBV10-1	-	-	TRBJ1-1	TGCGCCAGCAGTGACCTCGGAGACGGGAGGACTGAAGCTTTCTTT	CASSDLGDGRTEAFF
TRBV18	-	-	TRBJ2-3	TGTGCCAGCTCACCAGGGTTGAGGAACACAGATACGCAGTATTTT	CASSPGLRNTDTQYF
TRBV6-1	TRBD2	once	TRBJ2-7	TGTGCCAGCAGGGGACTAGCGGGACCATCCGAGCAGTACTTC	CASRGLAGPSEQYF
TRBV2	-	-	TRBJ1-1	TGTGCCAGCGCACAGGGTGTGGACACTGAAGCTTTCTTT	CASAQGVDTEAFF
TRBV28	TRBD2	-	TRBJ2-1	TGTGCCAGCAGTACACATAGCGGGAGTAACGATGAGCAGTTCTTC	CASSTHSGSNDEQFF
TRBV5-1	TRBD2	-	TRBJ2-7	TGCGCCAGCAGCTTAGGGGCTAGCGGGAGCTACGAGCAGTACTTC	CASSLGASGSYEQYF
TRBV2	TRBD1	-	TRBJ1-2	TGTGCCAGCAGTGAACTGTCTGGGACAGCGAATGGCTACACCTTC	CASSELSGTANGYTF
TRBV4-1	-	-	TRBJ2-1	TGCGCCAGCAGCGCCCGGGACAAGAGCTCCTACAATGAGCAGTTCTTC	CASSARDKSSYNEQFF
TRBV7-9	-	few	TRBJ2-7	TGTGCCAGCAGCGGAGACAGGACCTACGAGCAGTACTTC	CASSGDRTYEQYF
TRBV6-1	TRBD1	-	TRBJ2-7	TGTGCCAGCAGACTCGACAGGGCATACGAGCAGTACTTC	CASRLDRAYEQYF
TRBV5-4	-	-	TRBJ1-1	TGTGCCAGCAGCTGGCCGACGGGGTCAGGGAACACTGAAGCTTTCTTT	CASSWPTGSGNTEAFF
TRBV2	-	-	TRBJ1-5	TGTGCCAGCAGTGAAGGGCCCTCGGGGCAAAGCAATCAGCCCCAGCATTTT	CASSEGPSGQSNQPQHF
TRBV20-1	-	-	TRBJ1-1	TGCAGTGCTGGACAGCTCACTGAAGCTTTCTTT	CSAGQLTEAFF
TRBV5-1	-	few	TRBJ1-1	TGCGCCAGCAGCTTGTTTGGAAGAGAAGCTTTCTTT	CASSLFGREAFF
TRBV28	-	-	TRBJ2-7	TGTGCCAGCAGTTTAGACAATTCGGGACTCCGACACGGGTACTTGTACTTC	CASSLDNSGLRHGYLYF
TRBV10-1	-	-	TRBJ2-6	TGCGCCAGCAGTGATGCGAAGCCGGGTTCCGGGGCCAACGTCCTGACTTTC	CASSDAKPGSGANVLTF
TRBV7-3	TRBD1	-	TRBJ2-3	TGTGCCAGCAGCGAACAGGGGGTTAATACAGATACGCAGTATTTT	CASSEQGVNTDTQYF
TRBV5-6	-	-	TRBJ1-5	TGTGCCAGCAGCTTGTCAGGGGCCCCTTATAGCAATCAGCCCCAGCATTTT	CASSLSGAPYSNQPQHF
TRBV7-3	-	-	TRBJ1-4	TGTGCCAGCAGCTTAGCGTTTGGGTATGGAATAATGACTAATGAAAAACTGTTTTTT	CASSLAFGYGIMTNEKLFF
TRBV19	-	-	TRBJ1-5	TGTGCCAGTAGTATAGAGGCGTTCAATCAGCCCCAGCATTTT	CASSIEAFNQPQHF
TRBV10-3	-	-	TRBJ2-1	TGTGCCATCAGTGAGTTCGGCGGGCAAAGCGATGAGCAGTTCTTC	CAISEFGGQSDEQFF